Included here is one T cell receptor beta chain sequence, with context. As yet, its antigen is unknown. The beta constant-region primer was an equimolar mix of two oligonucleotides covering TRBC1 and TRBC2. The ligated cDNA underwent four PCR rounds using SP2 and nested alpha and beta constant-region primers. TCRdb reprocessed the UMI-ligation and nested PCR reads with MiXCR, giving one entry per CDR3 protein. This sample has 77,000 or so distinct CDR3 sequences, with less than 15% found just once. The germline V gene encodes CDR1 GTSNPN and CDR2 SVGIG (reference sequence). Trimming took off 7 bases at V and 1 base at J, with 16 bases between the two ends. The CDR3 consists of 14 residues. These data come from a study of naive and memory T cell subsets. Alpha and beta libraries were amplified separately from the second PCR onward. CD4+ T cell IFNgamma after overnight CMV lysate exposure gave donor CMV status.

Points from the study as a whole: Gini index rose across naive, CM, EM and EMRA in CD4 and CD8.

The sequenced material came from central memory CD4+ T cells from blood. The source is a human donor in good health. This chain links TRBV30 with TRBJ1-1; D is ambiguous. The CDR3 DNA reads as TGTGCCTCCCTACGAGGGCGCGGGAACACTGAAGCTTTCTTT. Amino acids: CASLRGRGNTEAFF.